Shown below are 20 T cell receptor beta chains from a single sample sequenced in a study of T cell responses to AZD1222 COVID-19 vaccine. Generated by immunoSEQ multiplex PCR, the TCRdb table keeps only in-frame clones and is missing some. The sample includes about 83,000 clones, 75% to 95% seen only once; the top ten take 25% to 30%. The sequencing here drew on peripheral blood, taken 28 days after the second AZD1222 dose. These receptors were taken from an adult who received the AZD1222 COVID-19 vaccine.

The chain joins TRBV9 to TRBJ2-7, with 8 nucleotides matching TRBD1. V lost 5 bases, J lost 3 bases, and 4 bases stayed unmatched. Germline V gives CDR1 SGDLS, CDR2 YYNGEE. This CDR3 contains 13 residues. CDR3 sequence (DNA): TGTGCCAGCAGTCCTGGACAGGGCTACGAGCAGTACTTC. It encodes CASSPGQGYEQYF. Combining the CDR3 with reference TRBV9 and TRBJ2-7 gives the whole variable domain DSGVTQTPKHLITATGQRVTLRCSPRSGDLSVYWYQQSLDQGLQFLIQYYNGEERAKGNILERFSAQQFPDLHSELNLSSLELGDSALYFCASSPGQGYEQYFGPGTRLTVT.

This chain joins TRBV2 and TRBJ2-2, with TRBD1 as a possible D gene (6 bases). The V gene lost 3 bases and the J gene lost 7 bases, with 12 bases spanning the gap. The germline V gene encodes CDR1 SNHLY and CDR2 FYNNEI. The CDR3 totals 14 residues. CDR3 protein: CASSEDRTGGELFF. CDR3 nucleotide sequence: TGTGCCAGCAGTGAGGACAGAACTGGCGGGGAGCTGTTTTTT.

This chain joins TRBV6-5 and TRBJ1-5; 10 bases map to TRBD1. CDR1 MNHEY and CDR2 SVGAGI come from the germline V gene. V shed 4 bases and J 7 bases; nucleotides not matched to a gene: 7. CDR3 size: 15 residues. CDR3 sequence reads: CASSFRQGAGQPQHF. CDR3 bases: TGTGCCAGCAGTTTCAGACAGGGGGCAGGGCAGCCCCAGCATTTT.

This chain links TRBV28 with TRBJ1-2, with D perhaps TRBD1 (5 bases). Trimming left V 6 bases short and J 2 bases short, with 10 bases between. Germline V gene data show CDR1 as MDHEN and CDR2 as SYDVKM. The CDR3 is 13 amino acids. DNA for the CDR3: TGTGCCAGCAGATCACCAGGGAACTATGGCTACACCTTC. This codes for CASRSPGNYGYTF.

The rearrangement links TRBV6-2 or TRBV6-3 to TRBJ1-6, with a tentative D call TRBD1 (5 bases). CDR1 is MNHEY, CDR2 SVGEGT, per germline. The CDR3 contains 12 residues. With 2 bases removed from V and 10 bases from J, the gap between germline ends came to 6 bases. The CDR3 here is CASSYDRSPLHF. CDR3 coding DNA: TGTGCCAGCAGTTACGACAGATCACCCCTCCACTTT.

The chain is built from TRBV5-3 and TRBJ2-4; 16 bases fit TRBD2. TRBV5-3 is an ORF; its function is uncertain. This CDR3 has 19 amino acids. The V gene end was trimmed by 5 bases and the J gene end by 8 bases; junction bases not matched to a gene: 16. The CDR3 DNA is TGTGCCAGAAGTCCTGGGACTAGCGGGAGGGCCTTAGAGTCACACATTCAGTACTTC. This gives the protein CARSPGTSGRALESHIQYF.

The rearrangement links TRBV5-5 to TRBJ1-1; 8 bases are a match to TRBD1. V shed 4 bases and J 0 bases; nucleotides not matched to a gene: 8. CDR1 and CDR2 (germline): SGHKS, YYEKEE (reference sequence). The CDR3 is made up of 16 amino acids. The CDR3 nucleotides are TGTGCCAGCAGCCCCTGGACAGGGTCCATGAACACTGAAGCTTTCTTT. Translated, it gives CASSPWTGSMNTEAFF.

This clone has just a few counts. The rearrangement links TRBV27 to TRBJ1-6; D unclear. Trimming removed 6 bases from V and 5 bases from J, with 14 bases in between. In germline, CDR1 is MNHEY, CDR2 SMNVEV (reference sequence). The CDR3 consists of 15 residues. CDR3 region: CASSLRRQDNSPLHF. CDR3 nucleotide sequence: TGTGCCAGCAGCCTCCGCCGTCAGGATAATTCACCCCTCCACTTT.

This chain uses TRBV6-5 with TRBJ2-7; TRBD2 matches at 10 bases. The germline CDR1 and CDR2 sequences are MNHEY and SVGAGI. The CDR3 is 13 amino acids. Trimming cost V 6 bases and J 3 bases; bases outside gene matches: 2. The CDR3 sequence: CASSSSGSYEQYF. CDR3 bases: TGTGCCAGCAGCTCTAGCGGGAGCTACGAGCAGTACTTC.

This chain connects TRBV19 to TRBJ2-2; 7 bases match TRBD1. J was trimmed by 7 bases and V by 4 bases; bases with no gene match: 12. Germline-derived CDR1 and CDR2 are LNHDA and SQIVND (reference sequence). This CDR3 is 16 amino acids long. The CDR3 loop is CASSTLTGKRNGELFF. For the CDR3, the DNA is TGTGCCAGTAGTACCCTGACAGGGAAGAGGAACGGGGAGCTGTTTTTT. Full variable domain (remainder filled in from reference TRBV19 and TRBJ2-2): DGGITQSPKYLFRKEGQNVTLSCEQNLNHDAMYWYRQDPGQGLRLIYYSQIVNDFQKGDIAEGYSVSREKKESFPLTVTSAQKNPTAFYLCASSTLTGKRNGELFFGEGSRLTVL.

The chain uses TRBV18 and TRBJ1-2; D perhaps matches TRBD1 (6 bases). Germline loops: CDR1 KGHSH, CDR2 LQKENI. Trimming took 3 bases from V and 3 from J, leaving 14 bases between them. This CDR3 contains 15 residues. CDR3 sequence (DNA): TGTGCCAGCTCACCTTCCGGGGGCGCGGACTATGGCTACACCTTC. It codes for CASSPSGGADYGYTF.

The V call is TRBV6-1, the J call TRBJ2-2; 12 positions match TRBD1. Germline V gene sequence: CDR1 MNHNS, CDR2 SASEGT. Germline trimming cut 1 base from V and 4 bases from J; bases unmatched to any gene: 7. This CDR3 is built from 18 residues. The CDR3 bases are TGTGCCAGCAGTGAAGGGTGGGGGACAGGGGGCAGCACCGGGGAGCTGTTTTTT. Its translation is CASSEGWGTGGSTGELFF.

V usage is TRBV5-1 and J usage is TRBJ1-5; a weak D match, TRBD1 (6 bases). Deletions cut 0 bases from V and 6 bases from J, with 10 bases between. The CDR3 is made up of 14 amino acids. Germline values: CDR1 SGHRS, CDR2 YFSETQ. The CDR3 reads CASSLEGGGQPQHF. The CDR3 DNA follows: TGCGCCAGCAGCTTGGAGGGGGGAGGTCAGCCCCAGCATTTT.

This clone has at least ten counts. The chain combines TRBV3-1 (or the pseudogene TRBV3-2) with TRBJ1-3, with 7 nucleotides matching TRBD1. The CDR3 loop spans 14 amino acids. Germline CDR1 reads LGHDT; CDR2 reads YNNKEL (reference sequence). The V gene end was trimmed by 4 bases and the J gene end by 1 base; junction bases not matched to a gene: 1. In DNA, the CDR3 is TGTGCCAGCAGCCGGACAGGTTCTGGAAACACCATATATTTT. It yields the protein CASSRTGSGNTIYF.

V and J are TRBV29-1 and TRBJ1-2; TRBD1 matches 7 bases. Unmatched junction bases numbered 5, after V lost 3 bases and J lost 1 base. The CDR3 contains 14 residues. Germline V gives CDR1 SQVTM, CDR2 ANQGSEA. DNA for the CDR3: TGCAGCGTTGATGGGGCAGGGGGTAACTATGGCTACACCTTC. Translating gives CSVDGAGGNYGYTF.

CDR3 sequence reads: CASSSGGRNYNEQFF. The CDR3 nucleotides are TGTGCCAGCAGCTCGGGGGGCCGGAACTACAATGAGCAGTTCTTC. The genes are TRBV7-3 and TRBJ2-1, with D possibly TRBD2 on 7 matching bases. The germline V gene has CDR1 SGHTA and CDR2 FQGTGA. The CDR3 runs 15 residues. V gave up 4 bases and J gave up 3 bases, with 13 bases separating them.

The rearrangement joins TRBV3-1 (or the pseudogene TRBV3-2) to TRBJ2-7; 7 bases line up with TRBD1. The V segment lost 4 bases and the J segment 2 bases; nucleotides outside the gene matches: 8. The length of the CDR3 is 15 residues. Germline CDR1 reads LGHDT; CDR2 reads YNNKEL (reference sequence). CDR3 DNA sequence: TGTGCCAGCAGCCTCTCCGGGACAGAGCCCTACGAGCAGTACTTC. Translated, it gives CASSLSGTEPYEQYF.

The V gene is TRBV28, the J gene TRBJ1-2; perhaps TRBD1 as D (5 bases). V gave up 6 bases and J gave up 8 bases, with 31 bases separating them. Germline CDR1 reads MDHEN; CDR2 reads SYDVKM. The CDR3 covers 18 residues. The CDR3 sequence is CASSQTGQGSPWSGGYTF. DNA of the CDR3: TGTGCCAGCAGCCAAACCGGCCAGGGTAGTCCCTGGTCGGGGGGCTACACCTTC.

The rearrangement links TRBV30 to TRBJ2-3; 8 bases align to TRBD2. Unmatched junction bases numbered 4, after V lost 4 bases and J lost 4 bases. CDR1 GTSNPN and CDR2 SVGIG come from the germline V gene (reference sequence). The CDR3 spans 13 residues. The CDR3 coding sequence is TGTGCCTGGACAGCGGGAGCAGCAGATACGCAGTATTTT. Translated: CAWTAGAADTQYF.

This sequence joins TRBV20-1 and TRBJ2-7; D remains unclear. Germline lookup yields CDR1 DFQATT and CDR2 SNEGSKA (reference sequence). Trimming removed 4 bases from V and 2 bases from J, with 6 bases in between. The CDR3 length is 11 residues. CDR3 loop: CSANRAYEQYF. CDR3 DNA sequence: TGCAGTGCTAACCGGGCCTACGAGCAGTACTTC.